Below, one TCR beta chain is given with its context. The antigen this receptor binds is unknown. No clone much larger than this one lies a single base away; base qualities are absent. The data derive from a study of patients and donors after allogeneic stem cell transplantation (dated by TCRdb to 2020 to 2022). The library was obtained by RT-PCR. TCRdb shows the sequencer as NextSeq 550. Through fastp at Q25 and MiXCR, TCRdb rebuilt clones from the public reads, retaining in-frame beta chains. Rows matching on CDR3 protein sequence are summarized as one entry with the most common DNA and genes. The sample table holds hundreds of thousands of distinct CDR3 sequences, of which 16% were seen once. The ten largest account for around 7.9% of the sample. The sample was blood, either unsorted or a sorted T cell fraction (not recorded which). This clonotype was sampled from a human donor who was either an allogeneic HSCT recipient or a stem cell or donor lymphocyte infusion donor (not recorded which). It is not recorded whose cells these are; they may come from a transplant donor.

The nucleotide sequence is TGTGCCAGTAGTGGGGGATCTGAAGCTTTCTTT. This sequence encodes CASSGGSEAFF. Recombination joined TRBV19 with TRBJ1-1; D gene: possibly TRBD1, on 5 matching bases. V is shortened by 5 bases, J by 6 bases, and the region joining them spans 7 bases. There are 11 amino acids in the CDR3, from cysteine to phenylalanine inclusive. The only DNA kept is the CDR3, 33 bases in frame from the first base. CDR1 and CDR2 are read off the germline V gene (reference sequence) as LNHDA and SQIVND.